The sequence of this T cell receptor (beta chain) was determined in a study of shared clonotypes between healthy human individuals. The naive CD8 subset, CD45RO-negative cells positively selected for CCR7, excluded terminally differentiated effector memory CD45RA+ cells. The study's findings and limits: Generally, estimated richness proved larger in naive subsets than it did in memory subsets. Sampling used blood alone; tissue repertoires probably differ. When naive CD4 clonotypes were compared across a handful of donors, 4% to 5.5% were shared.

Trimming removed 0 bases at V and 2 bases at J, with 12 bases between. Germline CDR1 is GTSNPN and CDR2 is SVGIG (reference sequence). The CDR3 is made up of 15 amino acids. Sorted-subset replicate PCR reactions were performed with around 200 ng DNA, corresponding to roughly 30,000 T cell genomes. The protocol was immunoSEQ multiplex PCR, while the TCRdb copy is restricted to in-frame clones and leaves out a portion. This table has about 580,000 clones, more than 95% appearing once. Comment on this clone: Its specificity is unknown.

Source material: naive CD8+ T cells sorted from blood. J is TRBJ2-3 and V is TRBV30; D could derive from TRBD1 or TRBD2 (5 bases each). The sequence derives from a man aged 25-40 years in good health. CDR3 in amino acids: CAWSVRDAYTDTQYF. Here the CDR3 DNA reads TGTGCCTGGAGTGTAAGGGACGCATACACAGATACGCAGTATTTT.